The T cell receptor beta chain under discussion was sequenced for a study of blood T cells in healthy people across ages. Study-level points and caveats: Diversity of TCR beta per million T cells declined in a roughly linear way with age.

Primed by a sample-barcoded 5' primer and a J-beta primer mix, a second PCR proceeded for 7 to 11 cycles. Carrying 12 random nucleotides, a template-switch adaptor labeled each individual cDNA molecule. TCRdb independently ran MiXCR on the 5' RACE reads; one entry per CDR3 protein. The sample contains about 1.1 million distinct CDR3 sequences, more than 30% of which appear only once. For this clonotype: Its antigen remains unknown.

This CDR3 is 13 amino acids long. Germline loops: CDR1 GTSNPN, CDR2 SVGIG (reference sequence). V dropped 7 bases and J dropped 0 bases, with 10 bases sitting between them. V usage is TRBV30 and J usage is TRBJ1-3; D is undetermined. This clonotype was obtained from a man between 18 and 29 years old in good health. The sequenced material came from blood. In DNA form, the CDR3 reads TGTGCCTCTGACTTACCCTCTGGAAACACCATATATTTT. Translation: CASDLPSGNTIYF.